Sequencing of this T cell receptor (beta chain) was carried out in a study of post-analysis software for immune sequencing data. Study conclusions and caveats: Relative to controls, patients had five TRBV segments at higher frequency, with TRBV5-6, TRBV5-1 and TRBV20-1 among these.

Remarks on this clonotype: Its antigen is not identified.

The authors incorporated unique molecular identifiers into the TCR beta cDNA libraries. T cells numbering roughly 0.9 to 10 million yielded cDNA molecules that totaled some 500,000. TCRdb itself ran the PCR reads through MiXCR, one entry per CDR3 protein. The top ten hold around 4.7% of the sample, which has around 710,000 distinct CDR3 sequences, roughly 46% seen once. Germline V gene data show CDR1 as SEHNR and CDR2 as FQNEAQ (reference sequence). The germline V and J ends were trimmed by 5 bases and 4 bases, with 9 bases remaining between them. CDR3 length equals 14 residues. The sequencing sample was made of blood. This chain joins TRBV7-9 and TRBJ1-6; D is ambiguous. The receptor was derived from a girl aged 10 to 17 with multiple sclerosis. CDR3: CASSLAAYNSPLHF. DNA for the CDR3: TGTGCCAGCAGCCTGGCGGCTTATAATTCACCCCTCCACTTT.